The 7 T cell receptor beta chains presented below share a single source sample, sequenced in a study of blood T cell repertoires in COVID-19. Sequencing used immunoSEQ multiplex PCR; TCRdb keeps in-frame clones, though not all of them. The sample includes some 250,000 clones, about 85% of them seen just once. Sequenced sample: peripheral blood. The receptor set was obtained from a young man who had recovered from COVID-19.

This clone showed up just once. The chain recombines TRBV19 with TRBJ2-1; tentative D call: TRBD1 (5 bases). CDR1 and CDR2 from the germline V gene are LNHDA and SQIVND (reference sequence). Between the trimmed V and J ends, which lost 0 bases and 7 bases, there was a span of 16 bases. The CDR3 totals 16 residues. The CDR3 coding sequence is TGTGCCAGTAGTATAGAAGGGGTGAGCAGAATAAATGAGCAGTTCTTC. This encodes CASSIEGVSRINEQFF.

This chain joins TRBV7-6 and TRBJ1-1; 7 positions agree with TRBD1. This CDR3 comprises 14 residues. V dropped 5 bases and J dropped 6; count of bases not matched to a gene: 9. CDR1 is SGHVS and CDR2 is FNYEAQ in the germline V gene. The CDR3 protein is CASSRTQGVPEAFF. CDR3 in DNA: TGTGCCAGCAGCAGAACTCAGGGGGTGCCTGAAGCTTTCTTT.

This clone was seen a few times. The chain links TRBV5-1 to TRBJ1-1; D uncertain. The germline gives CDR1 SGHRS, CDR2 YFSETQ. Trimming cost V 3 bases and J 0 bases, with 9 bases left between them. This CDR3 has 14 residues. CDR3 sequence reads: CASSSARMNTEAFF. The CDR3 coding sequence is TGCGCCAGCAGCTCCGCCAGGATGAACACTGAAGCTTTCTTT.

The CDR3 nucleotides read TGTGCCAGCAGCCGAGGCTACTCTGGAAACACCATATATTTT. It specifies CASSRGYSGNTIYF. The chain employs TRBV3-1 (or the pseudogene TRBV3-2) and TRBJ1-3, with unresolved D. CDR3 size: 14 residues. Between the trimmed V and J ends, which lost 4 bases and 0 bases, there was a span of 7 bases. In germline, CDR1 is LGHDT, CDR2 YNNKEL (reference sequence).

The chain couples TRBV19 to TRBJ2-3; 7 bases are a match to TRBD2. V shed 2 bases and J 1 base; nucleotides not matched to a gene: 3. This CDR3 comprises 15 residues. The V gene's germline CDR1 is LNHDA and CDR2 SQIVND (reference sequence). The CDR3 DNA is TGTGCCAGTAGTATAAGCGGGGCGGGCACAGATACGCAGTATTTT. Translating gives CASSISGAGTDTQYF.

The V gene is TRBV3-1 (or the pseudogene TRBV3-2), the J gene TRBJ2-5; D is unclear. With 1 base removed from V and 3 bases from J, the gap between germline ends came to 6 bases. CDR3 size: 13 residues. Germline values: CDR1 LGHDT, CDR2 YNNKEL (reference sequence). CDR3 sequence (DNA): TGTGCCAGCAGCCAAGTTACAAAAGAGACCCAGTACTTC. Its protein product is CASSQVTKETQYF.

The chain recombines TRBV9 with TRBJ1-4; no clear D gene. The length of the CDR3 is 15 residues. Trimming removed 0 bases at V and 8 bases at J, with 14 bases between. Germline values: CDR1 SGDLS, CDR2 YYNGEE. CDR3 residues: CASSVGDTWWEKLFF. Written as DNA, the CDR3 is TGTGCCAGCAGCGTAGGAGACACCTGGTGGGAAAAACTGTTTTTT.